Below are 18 T cell receptor beta chains sequenced from a single sample in a study of PD-L1 blockade in urothelial cancer. The time point denotes: peripheral blood 6 weeks after treatment start. The repertoire was sequenced with immunoSEQ multiplex PCR; TCRdb's copy has only in-frame clones and lacks some. Of roughly 110,000 clones in the sample, approximately 90% were seen once. The material sequenced was PBMCs, taken around atezolizumab (anti-PD-L1) treatment. The origin of the receptors is a man in his 60s with urothelial cancer.

The J gene is TRBJ2-5, the V gene TRBV5-1; a possible D gene is TRBD1 (6 bases). The V gene's germline CDR1 is SGHRS and CDR2 YFSETQ. This CDR3 comprises 18 residues. V dropped 1 base and J dropped 1 base, with 20 bases sitting between them. This CDR3 reads CASSLRAVSTGTQETQYF. In nucleotides, the CDR3 is TGCGCCAGCAGCTTGAGGGCCGTGTCGACAGGAACCCAAGAGACCCAGTACTTC.

The chain employs TRBV7-9 and TRBJ1-2; TRBD1 agrees at 7 bases. V was clipped by 4 bases and J by 6 bases; unmatched bases: 5. CDR3 size: 13 residues. Germline lookup yields CDR1 SEHNR and CDR2 FQNEAQ (reference sequence). The CDR3 nucleotides read TGTGCCAGCAGCTCGACAGGGATCGATGGCTACACCTTC. Translation: CASSSTGIDGYTF.

The chain joins TRBV27 to TRBJ1-1; D call uncertain. CDR1 MNHEY and CDR2 SMNVEV come from the germline V gene (reference sequence). Trimming removed 3 bases from V and 4 bases from J, with 9 bases in between. This CDR3 spans 13 amino acids. CDR3 loop: CASSFNIGTEAFF. CDR3 DNA: TGTGCCAGCAGTTTCAACATTGGCACTGAAGCTTTCTTT.

This clone was counted a few times. The rearrangement uses TRBV10-1 and TRBJ2-1; 16 bases match TRBD2. CDR1 WNHNN and CDR2 SYGVQD come from the germline V gene (reference sequence). V lost 6 bases and J lost 15; bases outside the gene matches: 8. This CDR3 is built from 14 residues. The CDR3 DNA reads as TGCGCCAGCAGACCCGGGACTAGCGGGGGGGCCCTGTTCTTC. Protein product: CASRPGTSGGALFF.

J is TRBJ2-1 and V is TRBV4-2; 8 bases are shared with TRBD1. V gave up 1 base and J gave up 10 bases; unmatched junction bases: 12. CDR3 length: 16 residues. The V gene's germline CDR1 is LGHNA and CDR2 YNFKEQ. CDR3 in DNA: TGTGCCAGCAGCCAAGGGGTCGGCCCAGGGGGCAGGGAGCAGTTCTTC. Translation: CASSQGVGPGGREQFF.

This chain connects TRBV9 to TRBJ2-7; D is perhaps TRBD1 (8 bases). V was cut by 1 base and J by 2 bases, with 16 bases left in between. This CDR3 is built from 16 residues. Germline V gene data show CDR1 as SGDLS and CDR2 as YYNGEE. Written as DNA, the CDR3 is TGTGCCAGCAGCGTAAACCCCACAGGGGGGGCCTACGAGCAGTACTTC. This sequence encodes CASSVNPTGGAYEQYF.

V usage is TRBV7-3 and J usage is TRBJ2-1; 8 positions agree with TRBD2. CDR1 is SGHTA and CDR2 is FQGTGA in the germline V gene. This CDR3 is 13 amino acids long. V dropped 2 bases and J dropped 9; count of bases not matched to a gene: 3. Here the CDR3 DNA reads TGTGCCAGCAGCTTACCGGGAGGGAGTGAGCAGTTCTTC. This gives the protein CASSLPGGSEQFF.

The J gene is TRBJ2-7, the V gene TRBV18, with TRBD2 as a possible D gene (6 bases). Germline V gene data show CDR1 as KGHSH and CDR2 as LQKENI. The CDR3 is 15 residues long. The V end lost 7 bases, the J end lost 4 bases, and 20 bases lay between the germline ends. The CDR3 bases are TGTGCCAGCTGCGACCCGGGGGAAGGTTTATACGAGCAGTACTTC. Translating it yields CASCDPGEGLYEQYF.

The V and J genes are TRBV4-1 and TRBJ2-1, with a tentative D call TRBD2 (5 bases). In germline, CDR1 is MGHRA, CDR2 YSYEKL. Trimming cost V 6 bases and J 6 bases, with 21 bases left between them. The CDR3 spans 16 residues. CDR3 sequence reads: CASSIPGNYNPNEQFF. CDR3 nucleotide sequence: TGCGCCAGCAGTATTCCGGGGAACTACAACCCCAATGAGCAGTTCTTC.

As to this clone: The same CDR3 arises from other DNA sequences in this sample as well. This sequence joins TRBV18 and TRBJ2-7; 12 positions match TRBD1. The CDR3 sequence is 15 residues long. CDR1 and CDR2 (germline): KGHSH, LQKENI. The ends lost 2 bases at V and 2 bases at J; junction bases unmatched: 1. CDR3 region: CASSPGTGGPYEQYF. The CDR3, as DNA: TGTGCCAGCTCACCAGGGACAGGGGGCCCCTACGAGCAGTACTTC.

This clone came up once. The rearrangement links TRBV7-9 to TRBJ1-5; D gene unclear. V shed 2 bases and J shed 9 bases, with 11 bases lying between them. The CDR3 loop spans 13 amino acids. CDR1 is SEHNR, CDR2 FQNEAQ, per germline (reference sequence). The CDR3 reads CASSLQNGSPQHF. DNA for the CDR3: TGTGCCAGCAGCTTACAGAACGGGTCGCCCCAGCATTTT.

The chain combines TRBV5-4 with TRBJ2-2; 9 bases fit TRBD1. The trim removed 4 bases at V and 2 bases at J, leaving 6 bases unmatched. This CDR3 comprises 16 residues. From germline, CDR1 is SGHNT and CDR2 YYREEE (reference sequence). Written as DNA, the CDR3 is TGTGCCAGCAGCCTCCCGGGACAGGGCAACACCGGGGAGCTGTTTTTT. Its protein is CASSLPGQGNTGELFF.

The gene calls are TRBV11-2 and TRBJ2-2; weak D call: TRBD1 (6 bases). This CDR3 has 15 amino acids. CDR1 and CDR2 (germline): SGHAT, FQNNGV. V lost 3 bases and J lost 0, with 8 bases in between. CDR3 amino acids: CASSFAGANTGELFF. The CDR3 region has the DNA TGTGCCAGCAGCTTCGCAGGGGCGAACACCGGGGAGCTGTTTTTT. Using reference TRBV11-2 and TRBJ2-2 for the parts outside the CDR3, the full variable domain is EAGVAQSPRYKIIEKRQSVAFWCNPISGHATLYWYQQILGQGPKLLIQFQNNGVVDDSQLPKDRFSAERLKGVDSTLKIQPAKLEDSAVYLCASSFAGANTGELFFGEGSRLTVL.

The chain uses TRBV7-2 and TRBJ1-2, with D possibly matching TRBD1 (5 bases). The CDR3 runs to 14 residues. V was shortened by 5 bases and J by 3 bases, with 13 bases between the two germline ends. From germline, CDR1 is SGHTA and CDR2 FQGNSA. CDR3 sequence reads: CASSTQGGHYGYTF. The CDR3 coding sequence is TGTGCCAGCAGCACGCAGGGAGGTCACTATGGCTACACCTTC.

The genes are TRBV7-8 and TRBJ1-5; 7 nucleotides agree with TRBD1. The V gene's germline CDR1 is SGHVS and CDR2 FQNEAQ. The CDR3 has 14 residues. V shed 5 bases, J shed 5 bases, and the junction held 6 bases outside the gene matches. CDR3 in amino acids: CASSRDRVDQPQHF. As DNA, the CDR3 is TGTGCCAGCAGCCGAGACAGGGTTGATCAGCCCCAGCATTTT.

V gene TRBV5-5 combines with J gene TRBJ2-7, with TRBD1 identical over 10 bases. The junction had 6 bases not matched to a gene; V was cut back by 4 bases and J by 5 bases. The CDR3 runs 14 residues. The germline V gene has CDR1 SGHKS and CDR2 YYEKEE (reference sequence). CDR3 region: CASSSGTGVDEQYF. CDR3 bases: TGTGCCAGCAGCAGTGGGACAGGGGTGGACGAGCAGTACTTC.

This chain joins TRBV4-3 and TRBJ2-7, with D maybe TRBD2 (5 bases). Trimming removed 3 bases from V and 5 bases from J, with 17 bases in between. Germline lookup yields CDR1 LGHNA and CDR2 YSLEER. The CDR3 spans 15 residues. CDR3 coding DNA: TGCGCCAGCAGCCAGACCGCGGGCATTTTAAACGAGCAGTACTTC. This sequence encodes CASSQTAGILNEQYF.

This clone was detected a few times. The rearrangement links TRBV14 to TRBJ1-2; 7 nucleotides line up with TRBD1. Germline V CDR1 and CDR2: SGHDN, FVKESK. CDR3 length equals 14 residues. V trimming: 5 bases; J trimming: 8 bases; junction bases outside the gene matches: 11. CDR3 loop: CASSSFEGAWGYTF. DNA of the CDR3: TGTGCCAGCAGCTCCTTTGAGGGGGCGTGGGGCTACACCTTC.